This T cell receptor (beta chain) originates from a study of blood T cell repertoires in COVID-19. Study-level information: Italy, Spain and the United States were the sources of the convalescent and acute COVID-19 samples. In each case, the material was cDNA or gDNA derived from T cells, B-cell-depleted T cells, or PBMCs.

Authors' processing steps: Nucleated cell number was recorded as an estimate derived from reference gene primer amplification. This table comes from immunoSEQ multiplex PCR, and its TCRdb copy is limited to in-frame clones, with some not included. Clone size and the V and J calls come from that table; the DNA yielded D and trimming. The sample lists over 400,000 clones, 80% to 90% occurring once. CDR1 and CDR2 (germline): SGHNT, YYREEE (reference sequence). V lost 0 bases and J lost 2, with 2 bases in between. The CDR3 spans 12 residues. The V and J genes are TRBV5-4 and TRBJ2-5; the D is unclear. The sequencing input was peripheral blood. This TCR was sampled from a human donor in a cohort sampled during active COVID-19. The CDR3 DNA sequence: TGTGCCAGCAGCTTGGCGCAAGAGACCCAGTACTTC. Amino acids: CASSLAQETQYF.